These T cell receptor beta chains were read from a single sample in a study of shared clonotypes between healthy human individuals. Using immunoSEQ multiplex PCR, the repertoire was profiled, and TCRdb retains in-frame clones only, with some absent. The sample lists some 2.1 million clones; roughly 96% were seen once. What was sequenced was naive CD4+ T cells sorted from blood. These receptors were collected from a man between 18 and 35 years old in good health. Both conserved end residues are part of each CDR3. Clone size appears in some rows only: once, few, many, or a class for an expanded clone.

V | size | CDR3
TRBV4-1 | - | CASSQMGLSTDTQYF
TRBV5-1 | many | CASRLAGGMTEQYF
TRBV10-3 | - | CAISDQTGGRYQPQHF
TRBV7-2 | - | CASSLAPSGSGELFF
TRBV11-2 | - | CASSFSERFGTQYF
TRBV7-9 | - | CASSRQGQVGYTF
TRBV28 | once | CASSGGGSSEKLFF
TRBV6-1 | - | CASSQTGTSTDTQYF
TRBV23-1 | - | CASSQSTPQGDQPQHF
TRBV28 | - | CASSLKGQPQHF
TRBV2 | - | CASRATGGAGGYTF
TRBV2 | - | CASKSQGLKDQPQHF
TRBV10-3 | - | CAIRDTTEAFF
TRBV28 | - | CASSTPQGSEAFF
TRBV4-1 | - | CASSQDRASGTDTQYF
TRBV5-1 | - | CASSSNTGLTSGSQYF
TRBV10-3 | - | CAIKRQGDNQNEQFF
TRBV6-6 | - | CASSSGTEAFF
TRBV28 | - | CASSLSREEVWF
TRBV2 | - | CASLLQSSNGYTF
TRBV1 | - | CTSSQDPAQGVSPLHF
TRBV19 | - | CASSPGGTAETQYF
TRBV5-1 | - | CASSSRLAGGPGELFF
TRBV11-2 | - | CASSFAGGDYEQFF
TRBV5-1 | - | CASSLDGSSGNTIYF
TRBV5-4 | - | CASSLGTTNEQYF
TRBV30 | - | CAWSPTGSNSPLHF
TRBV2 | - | CASRVKNEQYF
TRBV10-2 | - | CASSESQGAGKLFF
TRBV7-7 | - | CASSLTLGGSTDTQYF
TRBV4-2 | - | CASSQDLRLYNEQFF
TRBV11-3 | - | CASSLGLASYNEQFF
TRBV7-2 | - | CASSFWLAASYNEQFF
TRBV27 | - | CASRKGLAGEGQQYF
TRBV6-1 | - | CASNQERTAYSPLHF
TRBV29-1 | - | CSVAHSGGADTQYF
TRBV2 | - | CASSKNRIQLTNEKLFF
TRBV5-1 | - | CASSLSSSSYNEQFF